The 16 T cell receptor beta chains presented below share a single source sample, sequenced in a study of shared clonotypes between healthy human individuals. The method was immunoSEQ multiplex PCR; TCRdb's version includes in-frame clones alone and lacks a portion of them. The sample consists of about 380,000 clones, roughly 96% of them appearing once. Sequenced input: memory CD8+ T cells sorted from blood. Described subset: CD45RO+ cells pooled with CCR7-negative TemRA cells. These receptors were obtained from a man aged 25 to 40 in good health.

This CDR3 is CASSLQINEKLFF. In nucleotides, the CDR3 is TGTGCCAGCAGTTTACAGATTAATGAAAAACTGTTTTTT. The chain links TRBV27 to TRBJ1-4, with D unresolved. The V gene's germline CDR1 is MNHEY and CDR2 SMNVEV (reference sequence). The CDR3 consists of 13 residues. The germline V and J ends were trimmed by 2 bases and 4 bases, with 5 bases remaining between them.

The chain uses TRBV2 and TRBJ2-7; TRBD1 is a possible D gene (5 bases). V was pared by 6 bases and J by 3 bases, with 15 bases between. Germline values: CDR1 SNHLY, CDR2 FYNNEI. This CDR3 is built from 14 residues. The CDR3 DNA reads TGTGCCAGCAGCTCCGGACAATGGGGCTACGAGCAGTACTTC. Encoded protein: CASSSGQWGYEQYF.

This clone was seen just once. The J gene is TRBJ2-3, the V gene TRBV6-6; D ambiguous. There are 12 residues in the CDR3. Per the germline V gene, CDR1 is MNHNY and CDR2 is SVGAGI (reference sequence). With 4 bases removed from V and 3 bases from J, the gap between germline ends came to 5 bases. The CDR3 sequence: CASSWGTDTQYF. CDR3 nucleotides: TGTGCCAGCAGTTGGGGTACAGATACGCAGTATTTT.

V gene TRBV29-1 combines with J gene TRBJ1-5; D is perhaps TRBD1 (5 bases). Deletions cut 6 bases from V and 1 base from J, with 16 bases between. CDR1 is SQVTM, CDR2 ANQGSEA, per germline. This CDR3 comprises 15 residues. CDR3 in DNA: TGCAGCGTCGGTAGTGGGGGAGACAGCAATCAGCCCCAGCATTTT. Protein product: CSVGSGGDSNQPQHF.

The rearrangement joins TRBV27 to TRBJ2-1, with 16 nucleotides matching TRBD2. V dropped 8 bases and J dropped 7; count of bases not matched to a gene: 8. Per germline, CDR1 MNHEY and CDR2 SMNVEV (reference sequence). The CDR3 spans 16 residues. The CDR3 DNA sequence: TGTGCCAGCGGGGGACTAGCGGGAGGGCCTTATAATGAGCAGTTCTTC. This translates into CASGGLAGGPYNEQFF.

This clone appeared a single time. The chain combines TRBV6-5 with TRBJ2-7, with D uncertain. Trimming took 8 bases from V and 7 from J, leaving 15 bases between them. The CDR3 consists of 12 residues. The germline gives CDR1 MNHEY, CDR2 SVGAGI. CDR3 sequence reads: CASGRLVGEQYF. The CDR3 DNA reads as TGTGCCAGCGGCCGATTAGTGGGGGAGCAGTACTTC.

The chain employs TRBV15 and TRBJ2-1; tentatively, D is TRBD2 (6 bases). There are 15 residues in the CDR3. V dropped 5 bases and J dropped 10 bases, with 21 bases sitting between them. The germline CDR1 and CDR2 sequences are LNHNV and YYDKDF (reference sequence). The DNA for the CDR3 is TGTGCCACCAGCGGGGGTCGCGGGACCAGGTCCGAGCAGTTCTTC. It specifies CATSGGRGTRSEQFF.

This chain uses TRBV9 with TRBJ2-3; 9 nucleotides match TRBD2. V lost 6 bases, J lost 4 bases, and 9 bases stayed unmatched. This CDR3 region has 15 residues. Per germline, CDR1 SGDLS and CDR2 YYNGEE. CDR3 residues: CASTNSGSPPDTQYF. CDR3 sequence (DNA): TGTGCCAGCACCAATAGCGGGAGTCCCCCAGATACGCAGTATTTT.

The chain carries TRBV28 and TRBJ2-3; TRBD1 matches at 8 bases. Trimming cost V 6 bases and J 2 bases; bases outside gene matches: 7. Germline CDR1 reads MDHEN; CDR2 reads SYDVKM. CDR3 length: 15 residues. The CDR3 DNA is TGTGCCAGCAGGGGGCGGGACAGGACCACAGATACGCAGTATTTT. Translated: CASRGRDRTTDTQYF.

The DNA of the CDR3 is TGCGCCAGCAGCTTGGTAGGCCTTGACACCGGGGAGCTGTTTTTT. Its protein is CASSLVGLDTGELFF. The V and J genes are TRBV5-1 and TRBJ2-2; D is unclear. CDR1 and CDR2 (germline): SGHRS, YFSETQ. V lost 0 bases and J lost 3, with 9 bases in between. This CDR3 is 15 amino acids long.

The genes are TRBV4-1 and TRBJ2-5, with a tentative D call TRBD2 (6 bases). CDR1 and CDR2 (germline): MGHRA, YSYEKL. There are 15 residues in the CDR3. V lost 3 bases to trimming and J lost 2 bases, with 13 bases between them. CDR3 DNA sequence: TGCGCCAGCAGCCATCTGCGGGGCTCACAAGAGACCCAGTACTTC. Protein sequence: CASSHLRGSQETQYF.

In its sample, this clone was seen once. CDR3 amino acids: CASSPRGLAHYEQFF. For the CDR3, the DNA is TGTGCCAGCAGCCCGAGGGGACTAGCTCACTATGAGCAGTTCTTC. This rearrangement joins TRBV13 to TRBJ2-1; 9 bases are a match to TRBD2. CDR3 length: 15 amino acids. V was clipped by 5 bases and J by 8 bases; unmatched bases: 10. The germline V gene encodes CDR1 PRHDT and CDR2 FYEKMQ (reference sequence).

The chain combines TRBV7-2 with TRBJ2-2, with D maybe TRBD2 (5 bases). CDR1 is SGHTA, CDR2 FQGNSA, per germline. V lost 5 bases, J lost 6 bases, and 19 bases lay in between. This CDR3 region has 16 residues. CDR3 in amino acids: CASSHRITRPAGELFF. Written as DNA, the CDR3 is TGTGCCAGCAGCCACCGGATAACTAGACCGGCCGGGGAGCTGTTTTTT.

CDR3 protein: CATNRDTDTQYF. The CDR3 region has the DNA TGTGCCACAAACAGGGACACAGATACGCAGTATTTT. The chain carries TRBV28 and TRBJ2-3; D possibly corresponds to TRBD1 (6 bases). The CDR3 spans 12 residues. Trimming took off 10 bases at V and 2 bases at J, with 10 bases between the two ends. Germline V gene sequence: CDR1 MDHEN, CDR2 SYDVKM.

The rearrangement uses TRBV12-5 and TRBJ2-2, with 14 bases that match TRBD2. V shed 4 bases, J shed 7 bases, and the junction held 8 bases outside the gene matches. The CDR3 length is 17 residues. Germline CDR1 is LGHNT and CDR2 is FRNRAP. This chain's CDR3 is CASGSTGLAGDGGELFF. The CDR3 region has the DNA TGTGCTAGTGGTTCCACGGGACTAGCGGGAGACGGCGGGGAGCTGTTTTTT.

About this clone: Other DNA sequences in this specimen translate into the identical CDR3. This CDR3 is CASSLAGYNEQFF. CDR3 DNA: TGTGCCAGCAGTCTAGCGGGATACAATGAGCAGTTCTTC. This sequence joins TRBV27 and TRBJ2-1, with 9 nucleotides matching TRBD2. CDR1 MNHEY and CDR2 SMNVEV come from the germline V gene (reference sequence). Trimming cost V 5 bases and J 4 bases; bases outside gene matches: 0. The CDR3 runs 13 residues.